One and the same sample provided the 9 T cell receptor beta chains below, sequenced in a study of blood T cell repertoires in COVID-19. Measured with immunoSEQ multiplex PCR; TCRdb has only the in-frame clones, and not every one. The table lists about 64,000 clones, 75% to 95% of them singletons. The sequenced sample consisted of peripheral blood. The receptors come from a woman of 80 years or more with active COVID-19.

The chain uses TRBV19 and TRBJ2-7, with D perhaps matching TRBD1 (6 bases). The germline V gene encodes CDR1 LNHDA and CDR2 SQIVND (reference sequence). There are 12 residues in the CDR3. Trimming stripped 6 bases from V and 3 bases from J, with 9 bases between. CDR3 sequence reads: CASSTQGYEQYF. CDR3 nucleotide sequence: TGTGCCAGTAGCACACAGGGCTACGAGCAGTACTTC.

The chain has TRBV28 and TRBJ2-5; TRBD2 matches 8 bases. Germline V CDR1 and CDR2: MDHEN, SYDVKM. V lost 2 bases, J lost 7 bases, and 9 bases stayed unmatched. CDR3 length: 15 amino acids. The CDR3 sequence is CASSLRNSGERTQYF. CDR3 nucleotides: TGTGCCAGCAGTTTACGGAATAGCGGGGAGCGGACCCAGTACTTC.

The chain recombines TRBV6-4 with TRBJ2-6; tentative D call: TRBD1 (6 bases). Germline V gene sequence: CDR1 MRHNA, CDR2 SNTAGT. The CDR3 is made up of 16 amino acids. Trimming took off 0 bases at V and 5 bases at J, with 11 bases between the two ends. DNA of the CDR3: TGTGCCAGCAGTGACTCGAACAGGGCGAGGGCCAACGTCCTGACTTTC. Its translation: CASSDSNRARANVLTF.

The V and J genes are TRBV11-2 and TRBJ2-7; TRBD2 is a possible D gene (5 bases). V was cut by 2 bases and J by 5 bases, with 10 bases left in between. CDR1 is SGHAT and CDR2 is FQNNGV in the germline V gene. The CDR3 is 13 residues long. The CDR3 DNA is TGTGCCAGCAGCTTACCTAGCAACCACGAGCAGTACTTC. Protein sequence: CASSLPSNHEQYF.

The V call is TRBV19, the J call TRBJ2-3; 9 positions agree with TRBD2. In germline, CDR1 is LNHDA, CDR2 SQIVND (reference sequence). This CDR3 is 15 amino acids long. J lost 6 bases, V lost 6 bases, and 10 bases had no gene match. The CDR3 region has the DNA TGTGCCAGTAGGCCCGCAGCGGGAGGTTCGGATACGCAGTATTTT. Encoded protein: CASRPAAGGSDTQYF.

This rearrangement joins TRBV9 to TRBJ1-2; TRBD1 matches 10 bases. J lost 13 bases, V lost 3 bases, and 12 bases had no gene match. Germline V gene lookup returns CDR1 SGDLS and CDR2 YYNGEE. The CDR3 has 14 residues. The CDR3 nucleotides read TGTGCCAGCAGCGCTCTTTCGACAGGGGGCGAGGCCACCTTC. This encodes CASSALSTGGEATF.

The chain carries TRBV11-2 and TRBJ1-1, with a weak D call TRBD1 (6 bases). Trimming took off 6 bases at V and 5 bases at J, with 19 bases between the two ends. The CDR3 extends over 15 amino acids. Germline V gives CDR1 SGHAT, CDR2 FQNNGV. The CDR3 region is CASRHLLGGGTEAFF. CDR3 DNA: TGTGCCAGCAGACACCTCCTTGGGGGCGGAACTGAAGCTTTCTTT. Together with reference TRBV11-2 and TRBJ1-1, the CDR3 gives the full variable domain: EAGVAQSPRYKIIEKRQSVAFWCNPISGHATLYWYQQILGQGPKLLIQFQNNGVVDDSQLPKDRFSAERLKGVDSTLKIQPAKLEDSAVYLCASRHLLGGGTEAFFGQGTRLTVV.

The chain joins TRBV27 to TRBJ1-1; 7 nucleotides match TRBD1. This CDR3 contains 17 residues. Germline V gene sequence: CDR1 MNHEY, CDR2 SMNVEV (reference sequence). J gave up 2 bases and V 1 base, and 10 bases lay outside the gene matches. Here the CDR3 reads CASSLFGWKGANTEAFF. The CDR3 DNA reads TGTGCCAGCAGTTTATTCGGTTGGAAGGGGGCAAACACTGAAGCTTTCTTT.

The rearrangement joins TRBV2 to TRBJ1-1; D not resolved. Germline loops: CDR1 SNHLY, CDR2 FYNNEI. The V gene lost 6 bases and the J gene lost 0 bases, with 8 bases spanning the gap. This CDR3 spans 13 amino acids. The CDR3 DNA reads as TGTGCCAGCAGGCCTACAGTGAACACTGAAGCTTTCTTT. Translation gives CASRPTVNTEAFF.